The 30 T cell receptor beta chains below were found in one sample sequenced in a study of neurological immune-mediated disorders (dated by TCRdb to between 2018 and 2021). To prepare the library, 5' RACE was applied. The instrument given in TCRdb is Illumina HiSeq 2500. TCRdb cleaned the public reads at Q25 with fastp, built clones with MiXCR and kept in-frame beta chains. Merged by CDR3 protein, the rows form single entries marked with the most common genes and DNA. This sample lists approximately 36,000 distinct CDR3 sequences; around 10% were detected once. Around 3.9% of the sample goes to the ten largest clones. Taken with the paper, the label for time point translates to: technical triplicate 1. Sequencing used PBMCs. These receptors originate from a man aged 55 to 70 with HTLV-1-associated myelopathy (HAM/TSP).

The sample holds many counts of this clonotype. The CDR3 protein is CASSLEVSYGYTF. The CDR3 bases are TGTGCCAGCAGCTTAGAAGTGTCCTATGGCTACACCTTC. V is TRBV11-2 and J is TRBJ1-2; D is uncertain. Germline CDR1 and CDR2: SGHAT and FQNNGV. CDR3 size: 13 residues. V lost 0 bases and J 4 bases, leaving 6 bases between the germline ends.

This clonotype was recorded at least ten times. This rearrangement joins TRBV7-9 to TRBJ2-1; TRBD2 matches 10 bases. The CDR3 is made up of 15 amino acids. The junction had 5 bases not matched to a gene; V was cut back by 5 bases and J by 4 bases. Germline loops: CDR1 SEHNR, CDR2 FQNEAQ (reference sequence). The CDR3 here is CASSPSGREYNEQFF. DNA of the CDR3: TGTGCCAGCAGCCCCAGCGGGAGGGAGTACAATGAGCAGTTCTTC. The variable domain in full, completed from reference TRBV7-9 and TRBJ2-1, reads DTGVSQNPRHKITKRGQNVTFRCDPISEHNRLYWYRQTLGQGPEFLTYFQNEAQLEKSRLLSDRFSAERPKGSFSTLEIQRTEQGDSAMYLCASSPSGREYNEQFFGPGTRLTVL.

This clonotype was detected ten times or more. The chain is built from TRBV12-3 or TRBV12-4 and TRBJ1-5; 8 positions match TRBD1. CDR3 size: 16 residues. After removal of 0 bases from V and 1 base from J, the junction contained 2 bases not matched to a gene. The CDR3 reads CASSLATGVSNQPQHF. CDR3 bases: TGTGCCAGCAGTTTAGCGACAGGGGTAAGCAATCAGCCCCAGCATTTT.

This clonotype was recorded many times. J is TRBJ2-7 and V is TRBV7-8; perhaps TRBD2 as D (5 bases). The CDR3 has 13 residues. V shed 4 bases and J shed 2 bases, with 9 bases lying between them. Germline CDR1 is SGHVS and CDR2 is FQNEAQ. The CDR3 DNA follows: TGTGCCAGCAGCTACCGGGAAACCTACGAGCAGTACTTC. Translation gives CASSYRETYEQYF.

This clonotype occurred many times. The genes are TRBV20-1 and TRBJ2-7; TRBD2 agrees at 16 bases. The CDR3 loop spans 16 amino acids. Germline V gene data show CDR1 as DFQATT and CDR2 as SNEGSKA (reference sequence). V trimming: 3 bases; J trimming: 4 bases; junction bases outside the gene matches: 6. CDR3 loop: CSARGLAGGSEYEQYF. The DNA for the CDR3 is TGCAGTGCTAGGGGACTAGCGGGAGGGTCCGAATACGAGCAGTACTTC.

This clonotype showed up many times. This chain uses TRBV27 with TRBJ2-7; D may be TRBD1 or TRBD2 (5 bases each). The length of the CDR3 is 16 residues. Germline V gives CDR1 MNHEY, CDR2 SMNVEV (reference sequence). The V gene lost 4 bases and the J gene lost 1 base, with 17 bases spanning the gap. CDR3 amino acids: CASSSSIGTASYEQYF. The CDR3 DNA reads TGTGCCAGCAGTTCATCTATCGGGACGGCTTCCTACGAGCAGTACTTC.

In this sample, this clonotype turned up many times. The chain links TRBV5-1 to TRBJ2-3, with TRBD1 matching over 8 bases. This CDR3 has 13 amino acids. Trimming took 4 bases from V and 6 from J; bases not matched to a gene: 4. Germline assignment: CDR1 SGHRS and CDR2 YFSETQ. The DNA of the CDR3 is TGCGCCAGCAGCGGCCAGGGGGCTGATACGCAGTATTTT. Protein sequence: CASSGQGADTQYF. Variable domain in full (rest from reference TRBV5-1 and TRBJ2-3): KAGVTQTPRYLIKTRGQQVTLSCSPISGHRSVSWYQQTPGQGLQFLFEYFSETQRNKGNFPGRFSGRQFSNSRSEMNVSTLELGDSALYLCASSGQGADTQYFGPGTRLTVL.

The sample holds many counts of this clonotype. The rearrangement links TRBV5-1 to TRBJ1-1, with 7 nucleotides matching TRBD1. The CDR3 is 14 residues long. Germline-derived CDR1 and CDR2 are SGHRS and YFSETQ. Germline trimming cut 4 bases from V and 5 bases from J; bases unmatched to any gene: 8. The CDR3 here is CASSKTGVSTEAFF. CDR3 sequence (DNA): TGCGCCAGCAGCAAAACAGGGGTATCAACTGAAGCTTTCTTT.

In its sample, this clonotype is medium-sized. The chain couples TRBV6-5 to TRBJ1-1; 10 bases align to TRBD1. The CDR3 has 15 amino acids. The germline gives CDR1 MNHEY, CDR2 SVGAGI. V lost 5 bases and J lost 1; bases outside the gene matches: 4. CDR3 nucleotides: TGTGCCAGCAGTCGCCGGGACAGGGGGAACACTGAAGCTTTCTTT. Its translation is CASSRRDRGNTEAFF.

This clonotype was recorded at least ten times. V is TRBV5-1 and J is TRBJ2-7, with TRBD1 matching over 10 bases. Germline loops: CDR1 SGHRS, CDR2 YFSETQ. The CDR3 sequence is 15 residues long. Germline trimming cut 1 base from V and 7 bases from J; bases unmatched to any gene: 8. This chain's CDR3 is CASSLLPDRGLEQYF. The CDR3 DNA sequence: TGCGCCAGCAGCTTGTTACCGGACAGGGGGTTGGAGCAGTACTTC.

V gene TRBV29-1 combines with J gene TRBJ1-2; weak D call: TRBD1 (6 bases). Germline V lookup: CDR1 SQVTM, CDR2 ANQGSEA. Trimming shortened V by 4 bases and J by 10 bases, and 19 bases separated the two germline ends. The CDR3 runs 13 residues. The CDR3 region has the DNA TGCAGCGTTGGGGGGGCCGAAAAGGGTGTCTACACCTTC. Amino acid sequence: CSVGGAEKGVYTF.

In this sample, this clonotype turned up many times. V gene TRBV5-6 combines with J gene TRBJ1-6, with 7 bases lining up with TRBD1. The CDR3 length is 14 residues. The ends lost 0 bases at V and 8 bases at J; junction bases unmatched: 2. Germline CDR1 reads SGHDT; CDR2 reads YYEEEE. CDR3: CASSLDRGYSPLHF. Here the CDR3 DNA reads TGTGCCAGCAGCTTGGACAGGGGTTATTCACCCCTCCACTTT.

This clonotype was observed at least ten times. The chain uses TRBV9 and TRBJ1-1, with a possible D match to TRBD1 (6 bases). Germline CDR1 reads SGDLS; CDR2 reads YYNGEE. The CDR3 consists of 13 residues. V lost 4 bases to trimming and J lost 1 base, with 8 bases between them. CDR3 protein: CASSPTGNTEAFF. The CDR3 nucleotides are TGTGCCAGCAGCCCGACAGGGAACACTGAAGCTTTCTTT. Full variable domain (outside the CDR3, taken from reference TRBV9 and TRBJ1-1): DSGVTQTPKHLITATGQRVTLRCSPRSGDLSVYWYQQSLDQGLQFLIQYYNGEERAKGNILERFSAQQFPDLHSELNLSSLELGDSALYFCASSPTGNTEAFFGQGTRLTVV.

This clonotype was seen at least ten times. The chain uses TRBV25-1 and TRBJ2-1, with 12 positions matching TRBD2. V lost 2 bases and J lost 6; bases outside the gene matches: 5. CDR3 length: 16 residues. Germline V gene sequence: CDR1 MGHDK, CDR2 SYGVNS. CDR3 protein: CASSEPGTSGLNEQFF. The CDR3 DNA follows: TGTGCCAGCAGTGAACCCGGGACTAGCGGGCTCAATGAGCAGTTCTTC.

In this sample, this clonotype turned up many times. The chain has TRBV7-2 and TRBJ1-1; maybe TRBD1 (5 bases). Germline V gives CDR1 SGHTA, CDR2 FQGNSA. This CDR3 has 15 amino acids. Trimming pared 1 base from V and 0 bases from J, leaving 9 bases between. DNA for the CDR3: TGTGCCAGCAGCTTAGGAACAGGCATGAACACTGAAGCTTTCTTT. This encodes CASSLGTGMNTEAFF.

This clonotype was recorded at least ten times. CDR3 residues: CAIRTTGNTEAFF. The CDR3 DNA is TGTGCCATCAGGACTACAGGGAACACTGAAGCTTTCTTT. V usage is TRBV10-3 and J usage is TRBJ1-1; maybe TRBD1 (5 bases). The germline V gene has CDR1 ENHRY and CDR2 SYGVKD. The CDR3 length is 13 residues. V lost 6 bases, J lost 1 base, and 9 bases lay in between.

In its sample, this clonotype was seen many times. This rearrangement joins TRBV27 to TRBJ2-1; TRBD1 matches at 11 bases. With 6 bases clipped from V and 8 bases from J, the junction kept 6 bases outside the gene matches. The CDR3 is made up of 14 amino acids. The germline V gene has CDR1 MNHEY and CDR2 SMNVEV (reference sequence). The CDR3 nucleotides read TGTGCCAGCAGACCGTGGACAGGGGGCGATGAGCAGTTCTTC. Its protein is CASRPWTGGDEQFF.

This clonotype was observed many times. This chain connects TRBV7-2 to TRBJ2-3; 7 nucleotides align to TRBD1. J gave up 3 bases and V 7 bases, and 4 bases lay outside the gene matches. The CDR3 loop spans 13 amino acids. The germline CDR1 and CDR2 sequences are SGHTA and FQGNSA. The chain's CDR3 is CASNQGVTDTQYF. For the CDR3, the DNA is TGTGCCAGCAACCAGGGGGTGACAGATACGCAGTATTTT.

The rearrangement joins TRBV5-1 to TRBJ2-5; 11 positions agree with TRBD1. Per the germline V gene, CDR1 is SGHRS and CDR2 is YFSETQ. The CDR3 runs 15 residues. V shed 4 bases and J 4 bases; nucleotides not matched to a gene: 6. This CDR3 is CASSIPGTGGETQYF. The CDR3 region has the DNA TGCGCCAGCAGCATACCCGGGACAGGGGGAGAGACCCAGTACTTC.

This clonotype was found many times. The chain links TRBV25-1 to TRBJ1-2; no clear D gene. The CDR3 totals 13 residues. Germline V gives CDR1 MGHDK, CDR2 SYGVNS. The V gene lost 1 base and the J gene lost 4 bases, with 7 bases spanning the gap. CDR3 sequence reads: CASSEFEVYGYTF. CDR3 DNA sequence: TGTGCCAGCAGTGAATTCGAGGTCTATGGCTACACCTTC.

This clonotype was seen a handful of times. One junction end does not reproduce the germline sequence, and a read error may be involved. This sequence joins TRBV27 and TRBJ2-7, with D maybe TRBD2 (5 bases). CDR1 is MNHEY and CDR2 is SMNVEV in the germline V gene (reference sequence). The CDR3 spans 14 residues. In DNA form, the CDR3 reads TGTGCCAGCTCTATTACTAGTAACTCCCACGAGCAGTACTTC. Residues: CASSITSNSHEQYF.

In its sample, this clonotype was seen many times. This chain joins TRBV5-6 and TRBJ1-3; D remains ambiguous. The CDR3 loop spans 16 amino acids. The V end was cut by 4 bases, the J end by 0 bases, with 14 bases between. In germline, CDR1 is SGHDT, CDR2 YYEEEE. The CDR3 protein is CASSPRRGGSGNTIYF. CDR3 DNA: TGTGCCAGCAGCCCCAGACGGGGAGGCTCTGGAAACACCATATATTTT.

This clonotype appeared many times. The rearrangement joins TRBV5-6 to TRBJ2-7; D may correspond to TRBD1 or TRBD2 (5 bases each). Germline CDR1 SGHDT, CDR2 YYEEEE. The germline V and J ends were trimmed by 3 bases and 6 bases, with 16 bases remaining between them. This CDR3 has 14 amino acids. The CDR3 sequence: CASSSPGTQSEQYF. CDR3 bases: TGTGCCAGCAGCTCCCCCGGGACCCAGAGCGAGCAGTACTTC.

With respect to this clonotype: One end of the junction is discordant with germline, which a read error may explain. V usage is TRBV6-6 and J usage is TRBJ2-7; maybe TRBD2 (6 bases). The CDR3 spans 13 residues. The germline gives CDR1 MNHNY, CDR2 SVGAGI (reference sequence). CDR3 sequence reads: CASRAGTTDEQCF. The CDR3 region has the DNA TGTGCCAGCAGGGCGGGAACTACCGACGAGCAGTGCTTC.

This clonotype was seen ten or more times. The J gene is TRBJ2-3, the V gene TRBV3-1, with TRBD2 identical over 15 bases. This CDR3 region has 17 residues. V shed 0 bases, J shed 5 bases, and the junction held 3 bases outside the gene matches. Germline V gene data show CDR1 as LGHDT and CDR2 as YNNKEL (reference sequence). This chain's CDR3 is CASSQEGLAGGRDTQYF. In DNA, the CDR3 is TGTGCCAGCAGCCAAGAGGGACTAGCGGGGGGTCGAGATACGCAGTATTTT.

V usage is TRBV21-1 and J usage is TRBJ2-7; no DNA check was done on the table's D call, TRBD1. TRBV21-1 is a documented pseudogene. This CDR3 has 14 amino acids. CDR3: CASSRADPYYEQYV. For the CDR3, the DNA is TGTGCCAGCAGCAGGGCAGACCCCTATTACGAGCAGTACGTC.

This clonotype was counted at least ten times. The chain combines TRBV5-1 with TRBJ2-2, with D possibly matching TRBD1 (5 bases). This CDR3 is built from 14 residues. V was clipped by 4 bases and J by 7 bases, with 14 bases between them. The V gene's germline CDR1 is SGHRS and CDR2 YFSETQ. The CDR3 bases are TGCGCCAGCAGCCTCGGCAGGGTTGTCGGGGAGCTGTTTTTT. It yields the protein CASSLGRVVGELFF.

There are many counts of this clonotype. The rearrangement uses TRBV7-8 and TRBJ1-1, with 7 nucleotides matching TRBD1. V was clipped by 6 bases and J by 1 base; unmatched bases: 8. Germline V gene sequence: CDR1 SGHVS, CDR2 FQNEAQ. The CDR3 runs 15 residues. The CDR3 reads CASRLGTAPNTEAFF. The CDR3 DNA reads TGTGCCAGCAGGCTGGGGACAGCCCCGAACACTGAAGCTTTCTTT.

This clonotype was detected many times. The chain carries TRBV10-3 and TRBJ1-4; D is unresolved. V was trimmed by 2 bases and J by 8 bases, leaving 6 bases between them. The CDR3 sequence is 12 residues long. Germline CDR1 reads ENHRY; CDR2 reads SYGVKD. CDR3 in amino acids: CAISEGLEKLFF. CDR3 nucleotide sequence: TGTGCCATCAGTGAGGGTCTGGAAAAACTGTTTTTT.

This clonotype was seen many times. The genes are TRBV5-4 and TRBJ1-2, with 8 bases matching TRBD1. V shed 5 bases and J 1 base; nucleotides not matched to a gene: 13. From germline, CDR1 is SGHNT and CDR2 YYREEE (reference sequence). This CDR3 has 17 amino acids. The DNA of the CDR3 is TGTGCCAGCAGTTCCAGTACCGGGACAGGTGATAACTATGGCTACACCTTC. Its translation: CASSSSTGTGDNYGYTF.